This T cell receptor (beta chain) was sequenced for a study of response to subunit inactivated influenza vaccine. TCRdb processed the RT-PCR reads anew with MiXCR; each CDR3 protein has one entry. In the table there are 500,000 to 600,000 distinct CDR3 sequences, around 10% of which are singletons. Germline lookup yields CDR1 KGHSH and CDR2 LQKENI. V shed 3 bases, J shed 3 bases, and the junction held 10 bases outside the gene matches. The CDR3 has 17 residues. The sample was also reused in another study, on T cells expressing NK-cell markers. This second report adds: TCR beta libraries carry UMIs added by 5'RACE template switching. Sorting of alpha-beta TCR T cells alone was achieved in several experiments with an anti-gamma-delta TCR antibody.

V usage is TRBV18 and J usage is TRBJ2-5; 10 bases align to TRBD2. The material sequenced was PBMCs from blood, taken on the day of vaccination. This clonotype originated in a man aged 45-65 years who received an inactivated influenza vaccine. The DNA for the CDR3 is TGTGCCAGCTCACCTAGACGGTCTAGCGGGAGTGAAGAGACCCAGTACTTC. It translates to CASSPRRSSGSEETQYF.